Listed here is a single T cell receptor beta chain. The data were taken from a study of blood T cell repertoires in COVID-19. On the study more broadly: COVID-19 samples from acute and convalescent phases originated in the United States, Italy and Spain.

In germline, CDR1 is MNHEY, CDR2 SVGAGI. The CDR3 extends over 13 amino acids. The V end was cut by 4 bases, the J end by 8 bases, with 14 bases between. Original methodology: Using reference gene primer amplification, nucleated cell counts were estimated. This table comes from immunoSEQ multiplex PCR, and its TCRdb copy is limited to in-frame clones, with some not included. D and trimming come from the DNA, and the V and J calls and clone size come from that table. This sample carries roughly 57,000 clones, 79% of them seen once, and the ten largest clones take around 3.5%. Sequencing used peripheral blood. This TCR was sampled from a man aged 55 to 70 with acute or convalescent COVID-19. This sequence joins TRBV6-5 and TRBJ1-2; TRBD1 might be the D (5 bases). Written as DNA, the CDR3 is TGTGCCAGCAGTTCCGAGGACATGCGGGGCTACACCTTC. This translates into CASSSEDMRGYTF.